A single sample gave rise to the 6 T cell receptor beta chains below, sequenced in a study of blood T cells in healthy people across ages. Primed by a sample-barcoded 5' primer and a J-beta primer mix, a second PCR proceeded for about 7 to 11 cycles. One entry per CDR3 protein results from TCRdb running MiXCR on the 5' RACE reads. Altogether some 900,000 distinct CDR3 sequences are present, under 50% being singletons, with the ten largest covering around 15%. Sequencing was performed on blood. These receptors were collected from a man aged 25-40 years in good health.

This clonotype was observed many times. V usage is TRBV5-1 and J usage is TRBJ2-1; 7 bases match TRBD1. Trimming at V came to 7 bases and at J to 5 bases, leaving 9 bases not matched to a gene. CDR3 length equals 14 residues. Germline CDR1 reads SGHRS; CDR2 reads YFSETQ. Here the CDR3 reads CASEVTGLNNEQFF. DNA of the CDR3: TGCGCCAGCGAGGTGACAGGGCTTAACAATGAGCAGTTCTTC.

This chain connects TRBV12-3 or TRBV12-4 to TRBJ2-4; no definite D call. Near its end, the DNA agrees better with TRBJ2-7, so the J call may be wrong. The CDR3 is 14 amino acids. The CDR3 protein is CASRPNELSYEQYF. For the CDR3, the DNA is TGTGCCAGCAGACCTAACGAATTGTCCTACGAGCAGTACTTC.

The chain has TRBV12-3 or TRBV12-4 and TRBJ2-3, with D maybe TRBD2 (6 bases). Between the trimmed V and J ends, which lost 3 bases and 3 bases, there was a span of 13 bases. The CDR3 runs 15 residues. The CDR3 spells CASSFSGVRTDTQYF. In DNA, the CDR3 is TGTGCCAGCAGTTTTTCGGGAGTGAGAACAGATACGCAGTATTTT.

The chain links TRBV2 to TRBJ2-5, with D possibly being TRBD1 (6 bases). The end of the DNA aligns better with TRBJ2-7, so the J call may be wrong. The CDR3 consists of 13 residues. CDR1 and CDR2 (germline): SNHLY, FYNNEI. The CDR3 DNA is TGTGCCAGCAGTTACAGGGATTCCAACGAGCAGTACTTC. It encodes CASSYRDSNEQYF.

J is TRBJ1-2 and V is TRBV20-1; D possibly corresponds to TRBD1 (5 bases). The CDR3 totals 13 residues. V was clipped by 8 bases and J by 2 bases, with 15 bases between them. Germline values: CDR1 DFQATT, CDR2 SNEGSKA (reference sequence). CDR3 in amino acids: CSPRDQANYGYTF. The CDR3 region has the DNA TGCAGTCCCAGGGACCAGGCGAACTATGGCTACACCTTC.

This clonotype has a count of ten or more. The CDR3 protein is CASSQRQGYEQYF. CDR3 sequence (DNA): TGCGCCAGCAGCCAACGACAGGGGTACGAGCAGTACTTC. The gene calls are TRBV4-1 and TRBJ2-7; 8 bases fit TRBD1. The CDR3 contains 13 residues. V shed 2 bases and J 4 bases; nucleotides not matched to a gene: 1. CDR1 MGHRA and CDR2 YSYEKL come from the germline V gene.